These 9 T cell receptor beta chains were all obtained from the same sample, sequenced in a study of prognosis after radiotherapy for stage I lung cancer. The study amplified the TCR beta CDR3 region from genomic DNA. This amplification was carried out by two rounds of multiplex PCR. Round one of PCR was performed, and it used primers specific to each TRBV and TRBJ gene. TCRdb re-called the multiplex PCR reads through MiXCR, storing one row per CDR3 protein. The sample has tens of thousands of distinct CDR3 sequences; 25% to 40% are singletons. The sequenced sample was PBMCs, obtained before or after stereotactic body radiation therapy (not recorded which). The receptor source for this set is a donor aged 50 or older with non-small cell lung cancer.

As concerns this clonotype: With only one base between it and a far larger clone, this is likely a read error. This sequence joins TRBV12-3 or TRBV12-4 and TRBJ2-7; D is undetermined. Trimming stripped 7 bases from V and 3 bases from J, with 13 bases between. This CDR3 contains 13 residues. CDR3 sequence (DNA): TGTGCCAGCATCCCCCCCGGGTACTACGAGCAGTACTTC. Amino acid sequence: CASIPPGYYEQYF.

For this clonotype: The junction departs from germline at one end; a sequencing error may be responsible. The genes are TRBV7-6 and TRBJ2-2; D perhaps matches TRBD2 (5 bases). Germline loops: CDR1 SGHVS, CDR2 FNYEAQ. The CDR3 sequence is 13 residues long. The CDR3 DNA reads as TGTGCCAGCAGTGGGTTAAGGACCGGGGAGCAGTTTTTT. Translated: CASSGLRTGEQFF.

V is TRBV2 and J is TRBJ2-7; no clear D. The CDR3 runs 11 residues. Germline assignment: CDR1 SNHLY and CDR2 FYNNEI. The ends were cut back, 3 bases at V and 7 bases at J, with 7 bases in the middle. For the CDR3, the DNA is TGTGCCAGCAGTGACGTGTGGGAGCAGTACTTC. It specifies CASSDVWEQYF.

This clonotype has at least ten counts. For the CDR3, the DNA is TGTGCCATCAGTGAGTCTACTAGCGGGAGTCGGCGCACCGGGGAGCTGTTTTTT. Translation gives CAISESTSGSRRTGELFF. The V gene is TRBV10-3, the J gene TRBJ2-2; 11 positions agree with TRBD2. CDR3 length: 18 amino acids. Germline CDR1 and CDR2: ENHRY and SYGVKD. Trimming removed 0 bases from V and 4 bases from J; junction bases left unmatched: 7.

This clonotype has at least ten counts. This rearrangement joins TRBV5-4 to TRBJ2-3, with D tentatively TRBD2 (7 bases). Trimming shortened V by 1 base and J by 2 bases, and 14 bases separated the two germline ends. The CDR3 is made up of 16 amino acids. Germline assignment: CDR1 SGHNT and CDR2 YYREEE (reference sequence). The CDR3 region is CASSLSRGAATDTQYF. The CDR3 DNA sequence: TGTGCCAGCAGCTTGTCCCGGGGGGCGGCCACAGATACGCAGTATTTT.

This clonotype was counted many times. The chain employs TRBV27 and TRBJ1-2, with D uncertain. There are 14 residues in the CDR3. Germline V gene lookup returns CDR1 MNHEY and CDR2 SMNVEV (reference sequence). The V end was cut by 5 bases, the J end by 6 bases, with 16 bases between. The DNA of the CDR3 is TGTGCCAGCAGTACATATGACGGAGGAGATGGCTACACCTTC. Translation gives CASSTYDGGDGYTF.

This clonotype was seen at least ten times. The gene calls are TRBV5-1 and TRBJ2-3; 7 nucleotides agree with TRBD2. The germline V gene has CDR1 SGHRS and CDR2 YFSETQ. The V gene end was trimmed by 3 bases and the J gene end by 8 bases; junction bases not matched to a gene: 12. The CDR3 spans 15 residues. The CDR3 coding sequence is TGCGCCAGCAGCTCGTTCTCTAGCGGCTCGGGTACGCAGTATTTT. Its protein is CASSSFSSGSGTQYF.

This clonotype has ten or more counts. The gene calls are TRBV4-1 and TRBJ1-4; D is ambiguous. The germline CDR1 and CDR2 sequences are MGHRA and YSYEKL. Trimming left V 3 bases short and J 5 bases short, with 19 bases between. CDR3 length: 17 residues. The CDR3 loop is CASSHIAARRTNEKLFF. As DNA, the CDR3 is TGCGCCAGCAGCCATATAGCGGCGCGGAGGACCAATGAAAAACTGTTTTTT.

Many counts were recorded for this clonotype. The rearrangement links TRBV18 to TRBJ2-7; 10 positions agree with TRBD2. After removal of 6 bases from V and 1 base from J, the junction contained 3 bases not matched to a gene. There are 14 residues in the CDR3. Germline CDR1 and CDR2: KGHSH and LQKENI. This CDR3 is CASSGLAESYEQYF. As DNA, the CDR3 is TGTGCCAGCTCCGGACTAGCGGAATCCTACGAGCAGTACTTC.